This T cell receptor (beta chain) originates from a study of cytomegalovirus exposure and HLA in healthy donors. This PCR relied on a set of 60 Vbeta primers and 13 Jbeta primers. Only in-frame clones appear in the TCRdb table, and some are missing; sequencing was by immunoSEQ multiplex PCR. The table lists roughly 130,000 clones, 70% to 75% of them singletons. Comments on this clone: The target antigen is unknown.

Whole-study results and caveats: Per a later analysis, HLA-associated TCR beta chains showed more clonal expansion than other, equally common TCR beta chains. Among TCR sequences, most were rare, though some public TCRs appeared in many donors. Segments of the TCR beta V type were, in most cases, productive about 87% or about 30% of the time in an earlier analysis. Roughly uniform sequencing depth across donors was assumed, possibly incorrectly.

The source material was PBMCs. The clonotype comes from a woman aged 35 to 49 in good health and CMV-seropositive.

The CDR3 DNA follows: TGCAGCGCAGGCGCCAATGAAAAACTGTTTTTT. Protein product: CSAGANEKLFF. The rearrangement joins TRBV29-1 to TRBJ1-4; unclear D gene. Germline values: CDR1 SQVTM, CDR2 ANQGSEA. V was shortened by 7 bases and J by 5 bases, with 8 bases between the two germline ends. The CDR3 is made up of 11 amino acids.